Below are 27 T cell receptor beta chains sequenced from a single sample in a study of T cells expressing NK-cell markers. Reanalyzing the 5' RACE reads, TCRdb keeps one entry per CDR3 protein, without DNA. The table lists fewer than 400,000 distinct CDR3 sequences, with roughly 5.2% in the top ten. Sequencing used blood T cells: a sorted CD56 or NKG2C T cell subset, CD4+ or CD8+ T cells, or bulk PBMC T cells (not recorded which). These receptor sequences come from a man aged 18 to 69 in good health.

The chain is built from TRBV7-8 and TRBJ2-7; TCRdb indicates TRBD1, and absent DNA this call remains unverified. CDR1 and CDR2 (germline): SGHVS, FQNEAQ. The CDR3 consists of 14 residues. The CDR3 sequence: CASSTRQGAGEQYF.

V usage is TRBV2 and J usage is TRBJ2-1; TCRdb's D call of TRBD1 is untestable without DNA. From germline, CDR1 is SNHLY and CDR2 FYNNEI. This CDR3 is built from 16 residues. The CDR3 spells CASTPPAGQGRNEQFF. Full variable domain (remainder filled in from reference TRBV2 and TRBJ2-1): EPEVTQTPSHQVTQMGQEVILRCVPISNHLYFYWYRQILGQKVEFLVSFYNNEISEKSEIFDDQFSVERPDGSNFTLKIRSTKLEDSAMYFCASTPPAGQGRNEQFFGPGTRLTVL.

The chain employs TRBV12-3 or TRBV12-4 and TRBJ1-1; the D call from TCRdb, TRBD1, cannot be confirmed without DNA. The CDR3 extends over 17 amino acids. CDR3 sequence reads: CASRGLTGGFMNTEAFF.

The V gene is TRBV12-5, the J gene TRBJ2-5. In germline, CDR1 is LGHNT, CDR2 FRNRAP. The length of the CDR3 is 16 residues. CDR3 sequence reads: CASGLTLGRRGETQYF.

V and J are TRBV14 and TRBJ2-3. Germline CDR1 SGHDN, CDR2 FVKESK. There are 14 residues in the CDR3. This CDR3 reads CASSKLLGTDTQYF.

The chain couples TRBV5-1 to TRBJ2-1. The CDR3 runs 12 residues. Germline V gene sequence: CDR1 SGHRS, CDR2 YFSETQ. CDR3 amino acids: CASREWVNEQFF.

V usage is TRBV4-2 and J usage is TRBJ2-7; TCRdb names TRBD2, which stays unverified in the absence of DNA. The CDR3 is 14 amino acids. Germline V gives CDR1 LGHNA, CDR2 YNFKEQ. CDR3 protein: CASSSHRDQGEQYF.

This chain joins TRBV7-9 and TRBJ2-3; TCRdb indicates TRBD2, and absent DNA this call remains unverified. Germline CDR1 reads SEHNR; CDR2 reads FQNEAQ (reference sequence). The CDR3 is 16 residues long. CDR3 region: CASNQKLAGGTDTQYF.

The chain uses TRBV5-1 and TRBJ1-4; TCRdb designates TRBD1, a call that cannot be tested without DNA. The germline V gene encodes CDR1 SGHRS and CDR2 YFSETQ. The CDR3 is made up of 15 amino acids. The CDR3 sequence is CASSIRTGINEKLFF.

This CDR3 is CASSLGKTGRQYEQYF. The rearrangement links TRBV5-1 to TRBJ2-7; the D gene TCRdb calls, TRBD1, cannot be checked with no DNA. The germline V gene encodes CDR1 SGHRS and CDR2 YFSETQ. There are 16 residues in the CDR3. Full variable domain (remainder filled in from reference TRBV5-1 and TRBJ2-7): KAGVTQTPRYLIKTRGQQVTLSCSPISGHRSVSWYQQTPGQGLQFLFEYFSETQRNKGNFPGRFSGRQFSNSRSEMNVSTLELGDSALYLCASSLGKTGRQYEQYFGPGTRLTVT.

J is TRBJ2-1 and V is TRBV5-1; TCRdb picks TRBD2, but there is no DNA to check that call. The CDR3 runs 19 residues. The germline V gene has CDR1 SGHRS and CDR2 YFSETQ. The CDR3 protein is CASGTTGSIPSGGAYEQFF. Supplemented by reference TRBV5-1 and TRBJ2-1, the full variable domain reads KAGVTQTPRYLIKTRGQQVTLSCSPISGHRSVSWYQQTPGQGLQFLFEYFSETQRNKGNFPGRFSGRQFSNSRSEMNVSTLELGDSALYLCASGTTGSIPSGGAYEQFFGPGTRLTVL.

The chain combines TRBV5-1 with TRBJ2-7. The germline gives CDR1 SGHRS, CDR2 YFSETQ. This CDR3 has 16 residues. This CDR3 reads CASSLTPDRTTYEQYF.

This chain's CDR3 is CASNGRLSRGTGELFF. The chain recombines TRBV6-2 or TRBV6-3 with TRBJ2-2; TCRdb names TRBD2, which stays unverified in the absence of DNA. Germline lookup yields CDR1 MNHEY and CDR2 SVGEGT. CDR3 length equals 16 residues.

This CDR3 reads CSASYRGRNTEAFF. This chain links TRBV20-1 with TRBJ1-1; the D call of TRBD1 rests on TCRdb alone, since no DNA is present to check it. From germline, CDR1 is DFQATT and CDR2 SNEGSKA (reference sequence). CDR3 length: 14 amino acids.

The V call is TRBV7-2, the J call TRBJ2-1; TCRdb outputs TRBD2, but without DNA this stays unchecked. The CDR3 is made up of 14 amino acids. CDR1 SGHTA and CDR2 FQGNSA come from the germline V gene. CDR3 amino acids: CASSPPGLVAKQFF.

The rearrangement joins TRBV4-2 to TRBJ2-7; TCRdb returns TRBD2, unconfirmable since there is no DNA. Germline CDR1 and CDR2: LGHNA and YNFKEQ. This CDR3 is 19 amino acids long. This chain's CDR3 is CASSQDMGQRGGYPYEQYF.

The CDR3 sequence is CASSGSGTGGNTIYF. The V call is TRBV12-3 or TRBV12-4, the J call TRBJ1-3; no DNA is available, so the TRBD1 call from TCRdb remains unchecked. This CDR3 contains 15 residues.

The chain carries TRBV30 and TRBJ2-1; TCRdb outputs TRBD2, but without DNA this stays unchecked. Germline lookup yields CDR1 GTSNPN and CDR2 SVGIG (reference sequence). This CDR3 has 18 residues. CDR3 sequence reads: CAWETSGGALGSYNEQFF.

CDR3 region: CASIGTSGGNTGELFF. The chain links TRBV5-1 to TRBJ2-2; TCRdb calls TRBD2, which cannot be checked without DNA. The CDR3 extends over 16 amino acids. Germline-derived CDR1 and CDR2 are SGHRS and YFSETQ.

The rearrangement links TRBV10-3 to TRBJ1-5. Looked up from germline, CDR1 is ENHRY and CDR2 is SYGVKD. The CDR3 length is 14 residues. CDR3 sequence: CAISESGYNQPQHF.

This chain links TRBV5-4 with TRBJ1-6. CDR1 is SGHNT and CDR2 is YYREEE in the germline V gene (reference sequence). This CDR3 spans 13 amino acids. CDR3: CASSMRHNSPLHF.

The chain is built from TRBV12-3 or TRBV12-4 and TRBJ2-7; the TCRdb call, TRBD1, lacks DNA for checking. The CDR3 runs 17 residues. This chain's CDR3 is CASSTLRDRLSSYEQYF.

The CDR3: CASSSDRGTEAFF. This chain links TRBV6-4 with TRBJ1-1; the TCRdb call, TRBD1, lacks DNA for checking. This CDR3 has 13 residues. Germline loops: CDR1 MRHNA, CDR2 SNTAGT.

V usage is TRBV7-3 and J usage is TRBJ2-2. The CDR3 runs to 13 residues. Germline V lookup: CDR1 SGHTA, CDR2 FQGTGA. CDR3 sequence: CASSPTDPGELFF.

The chain carries TRBV6-4 and TRBJ2-7; TCRdb selects TRBD1, and the lack of DNA leaves this call unchecked. Germline CDR1 MRHNA, CDR2 SNTAGT. CDR3 length: 15 amino acids. The CDR3 here is CASSPRGRVRDEQYF.

CDR3 residues: CASSQEAGSSAGGRTDTQYF. The chain joins TRBV4-1 to TRBJ2-3; TCRdb selects TRBD2, and the lack of DNA leaves this call unchecked. CDR1 is MGHRA, CDR2 YSYEKL, per germline. This CDR3 is built from 20 residues.

V usage is TRBV19 and J usage is TRBJ2-2; lacking DNA, the TRBD1 call made by TCRdb goes unchecked. Germline loops: CDR1 LNHDA, CDR2 SQIVND (reference sequence). This CDR3 spans 15 amino acids. CDR3: CASSLAGRDTGELFF.